A selection of T cell receptor beta chains follows, all from one sample in a study of blood T cells in healthy people across ages. TCRdb re-analysed the 5' RACE reads in MiXCR, keeping a single row per CDR3 protein. This sample has roughly 1.6 million distinct CDR3 sequences, with about 32% found just once. The specimen was blood. All receptors come from a woman in her 30s in good health. Both conserved end residues are part of each CDR3. Each record gives: J gene, clone size, V gene, D gene, CDR3 DNA, CDR3 protein. D genes are given only for firm matches. Size tells how often a clone was seen (once, few, many) or the class of an expanded clone, and some rows leave it out.

j_call: TRBJ2-7; clone_size: -; v_call: TRBV10-3; d_call: -; cdr3_nt: TGTGCCATCAGAACATCCACAGTCCGCTCCTACGAGCAGTACTTC; cdr3_aa: CAIRTSTVRSYEQYF
j_call: TRBJ2-4; clone_size: few; v_call: TRBV28; d_call: TRBD2; cdr3_nt: TGTGCCAGCAGTTTCTTGGCGGGAGAGGCCAAAAACATTCAGTACTTC; cdr3_aa: CASSFLAGEAKNIQYF
j_call: TRBJ2-2; clone_size: few; v_call: TRBV7-8; d_call: -; cdr3_nt: TGTGCCAGCAGCTTAGGTGTGCCCTCGAGCGGGGAGCTGTTTTTT; cdr3_aa: CASSLGVPSSGELFF
j_call: TRBJ2-7; clone_size: -; v_call: TRBV5-1; d_call: -; cdr3_nt: TGCGCCAGCAGCTTCCAGGGTGAGAACGAGCAGTACTTC; cdr3_aa: CASSFQGENEQYF
j_call: TRBJ2-1; clone_size: few; v_call: TRBV5-6; d_call: -; cdr3_nt: TGTGCCAGCAGCCCCCGGTTGAGCTCCTACAATGAGCAGTTCTTC; cdr3_aa: CASSPRLSSYNEQFF
j_call: TRBJ2-1; clone_size: few; v_call: TRBV6-9; d_call: TRBD1; cdr3_nt: TGTGCCAGCAGTTATTCTCGCACAGGGGGTTACAATGAGCAGTTCTTC; cdr3_aa: CASSYSRTGGYNEQFF
j_call: TRBJ2-7; clone_size: -; v_call: TRBV11-2; d_call: -; cdr3_nt: TGTGCCAGCAGCTACCGTAGCGGAAACTACGAGCAGTACTTC; cdr3_aa: CASSYRSGNYEQYF
j_call: TRBJ2-5; clone_size: -; v_call: TRBV20-1; d_call: TRBD1; cdr3_nt: TGCAGTGCTTGGACAGGTTCCGAGACCCAGTACTTC; cdr3_aa: CSAWTGSETQYF
j_call: TRBJ2-4; clone_size: few; v_call: TRBV28; d_call: -; cdr3_nt: TGTGCCAGCAGTAGCCATGGACAGAAAAACATTCAGTACTTC; cdr3_aa: CASSSHGQKNIQYF
j_call: TRBJ1-5; clone_size: few; v_call: TRBV4-1; d_call: -; cdr3_nt: TGCGCCAGCACCCTGAGCTGGGATAGCAATCAGCCCCAGCATTTT; cdr3_aa: CASTLSWDSNQPQHF
j_call: TRBJ2-3; clone_size: -; v_call: TRBV25-1; d_call: -; cdr3_nt: TGTGCCAGCAGTGAATTGTCGGGCTCAGATACGCAGTATTTT; cdr3_aa: CASSELSGSDTQYF
j_call: TRBJ1-2; clone_size: few; v_call: TRBV6-6; d_call: -; cdr3_nt: TGTGCCAGCAGACCCGACAGCTTTCCTCACTATGGCTACACCTTC; cdr3_aa: CASRPDSFPHYGYTF
j_call: TRBJ2-5; clone_size: -; v_call: TRBV27; d_call: TRBD1; cdr3_nt: TGTGCCAGCAGTTACCACAGGGGCCAAGAGACCCAGTACTTC; cdr3_aa: CASSYHRGQETQYF
j_call: TRBJ2-3; clone_size: few; v_call: TRBV20-1; d_call: -; cdr3_nt: TGCAGTGCTACCGGGTCGCAGGCAGATACGCAGTATTTT; cdr3_aa: CSATGSQADTQYF
j_call: TRBJ1-1; clone_size: few; v_call: TRBV20-1; d_call: -; cdr3_nt: TGCAGTTCACCGGACCCAGGTTCGAACACTGAAGCTTTCTTT; cdr3_aa: CSSPDPGSNTEAFF
j_call: TRBJ2-7; clone_size: -; v_call: TRBV20-1; d_call: TRBD1; cdr3_nt: TGCAGTGCTAGAGAACAGGGGGCGGCCTCCGAGCAGTACTTC; cdr3_aa: CSAREQGAASEQYF
j_call: TRBJ2-2; clone_size: -; v_call: TRBV27; d_call: -; cdr3_nt: TGTGCCAGCAGTTTATGGCTTGCGACAGGCTATACCGGGGAGCTGTTTTTT; cdr3_aa: CASSLWLATGYTGELFF
j_call: TRBJ1-2; clone_size: -; v_call: TRBV5-1; d_call: TRBD1; cdr3_nt: TGCGCCAGCAGCTTGGACCCCCGGACAGGAGAGAGTTATGGCTACACCTTC; cdr3_aa: CASSLDPRTGESYGYTF
j_call: TRBJ2-1; clone_size: -; v_call: TRBV7-9; d_call: TRBD2; cdr3_nt: TGTGCCAGCAGCTTAGGTGGACTAGCGGGAGGAGGGGAGCAGTTCTTC; cdr3_aa: CASSLGGLAGGGEQFF
j_call: TRBJ2-3; clone_size: -; v_call: TRBV9; d_call: -; cdr3_nt: TGTGCCAGCAGCGGACGGTGGGATACGCAGTATTTT; cdr3_aa: CASSGRWDTQYF
j_call: TRBJ2-1; clone_size: -; v_call: TRBV5-1; d_call: -; cdr3_nt: TGCGCCAGCAGCGTGGACACCTACAATGAGCAGTTCTTC; cdr3_aa: CASSVDTYNEQFF
j_call: TRBJ2-7; clone_size: few; v_call: TRBV20-1; d_call: -; cdr3_nt: TGCAGTGCCCTTGTAGTTCCTGGTAATCCCTACGAGCAGTACTTC; cdr3_aa: CSALVVPGNPYEQYF
j_call: TRBJ2-1; clone_size: -; v_call: TRBV11-2; d_call: -; cdr3_nt: TGTGCCAGCAGCTTAGTCCACGGATTTGAGCAGTTCTTC; cdr3_aa: CASSLVHGFEQFF
j_call: TRBJ1-2; clone_size: -; v_call: TRBV12-3/TRBV12-4; d_call: TRBD1; cdr3_nt: TGTGCCAGCAGTATAGGGGGCCCGGGCAACTATGGCTACACCTTC; cdr3_aa: CASSIGGPGNYGYTF
j_call: TRBJ2-3; clone_size: -; v_call: TRBV6-1; d_call: TRBD2; cdr3_nt: TGTGCCAGCAGCATGACTAGCGGGAGGTACAATGAGCAGTATTTT; cdr3_aa: CASSMTSGRYNEQYF
j_call: TRBJ2-5; clone_size: -; v_call: TRBV9; d_call: TRBD2; cdr3_nt: TGTGCCAGCAGCGTAGGGCAGCGGGAATCCCAAGAGACCCAGTACTTC; cdr3_aa: CASSVGQRESQETQYF
j_call: TRBJ1-4; clone_size: many; v_call: TRBV10-3; d_call: TRBD1; cdr3_nt: TGTGCCATCAGTGAGTCGACAGGGAATGAAAAACTGTTTTTT; cdr3_aa: CAISESTGNEKLFF
j_call: TRBJ1-5; clone_size: -; v_call: TRBV20-1; d_call: -; cdr3_nt: TGCAGTGCTAGAGTCGCTGGGGGGGGCGACTCCGGTTTTCAGCCCCAGCATTTT; cdr3_aa: CSARVAGGGDSGFQPQHF
j_call: TRBJ2-7; clone_size: few; v_call: TRBV6-6; d_call: TRBD2; cdr3_nt: TGTGCCGCCCAGGCTAGCGGGGCCTACAATGAGCAGTACTTC; cdr3_aa: CAAQASGAYNEQYF
j_call: TRBJ1-6; clone_size: few; v_call: TRBV18; d_call: TRBD1; cdr3_nt: TGTGCCAGCTCATCTTCATTCACAGGGGGCGCGGAGACGGCACCCCTCCACTTT; cdr3_aa: CASSSSFTGGAETAPLHF
j_call: TRBJ2-7; clone_size: -; v_call: TRBV5-5; d_call: TRBD1; cdr3_nt: TGTGCCAGCAGCTTAAGGACAGGGACCGCATACGAGCAGTACTTC; cdr3_aa: CASSLRTGTAYEQYF
j_call: TRBJ2-3; clone_size: once; v_call: TRBV20-1; d_call: TRBD2; cdr3_nt: TGCGGTGCTAGGGCCGGTCTAGCGGCTGGGTATACAGCTACGCAGTATTTT; cdr3_aa: CGARAGLAAGYTATQYF
j_call: TRBJ1-5; clone_size: few; v_call: TRBV2; d_call: TRBD1; cdr3_nt: TGTGCCAGCAGTGCCGATTCCCCGGGACAGGTAAACCAGCCCCAGCATTTT; cdr3_aa: CASSADSPGQVNQPQHF
j_call: TRBJ2-7; clone_size: once; v_call: TRBV7-3; d_call: -; cdr3_nt: TGTGCTAGCAGCTTAAGGCCAGGGGTCGACTACGAGCAGTACTTC; cdr3_aa: CASSLRPGVDYEQYF
j_call: TRBJ2-1; clone_size: -; v_call: TRBV6-1; d_call: TRBD1; cdr3_nt: TGTGCCAGCATGCGGAGAACAGGGGATGAGCAGTTCTTC; cdr3_aa: CASMRRTGDEQFF
j_call: TRBJ2-1; clone_size: few; v_call: TRBV20-1; d_call: -; cdr3_nt: TGCAGTGCCGGGATCAGCTCCTACAATGAGCAGTTCTTC; cdr3_aa: CSAGISSYNEQFF
j_call: TRBJ1-4; clone_size: few; v_call: TRBV20-1; d_call: TRBD1; cdr3_nt: TGCAGTGCCATCACATGGGACAGTACTAATGAAAAACTGTTTTTT; cdr3_aa: CSAITWDSTNEKLFF
j_call: TRBJ1-6; clone_size: -; v_call: TRBV15; d_call: TRBD1; cdr3_nt: TGTGCCACCAGCAGGAAGACAGGGAGCTCCTATAATTCACCCCTCCACTTT; cdr3_aa: CATSRKTGSSYNSPLHF
j_call: TRBJ1-4; clone_size: -; v_call: TRBV7-2; d_call: TRBD1; cdr3_nt: TGTGCCAGCAGCTGGACAGGGTCAACTAATGAAAAACTGTTTTTT; cdr3_aa: CASSWTGSTNEKLFF
j_call: TRBJ2-5; clone_size: many; v_call: TRBV5-5; d_call: -; cdr3_nt: TGTGCCAGCAGCCTGACAGACCTCCAAGAGACCCAGTACTTC; cdr3_aa: CASSLTDLQETQYF
j_call: TRBJ2-5; clone_size: few; v_call: TRBV20-1; d_call: TRBD2; cdr3_nt: TGCAGTGAAGGTGGGGGGGTTCAAGAGACCCAGTACTTC; cdr3_aa: CSEGGGVQETQYF
j_call: TRBJ1-1; clone_size: -; v_call: TRBV27; d_call: -; cdr3_nt: TGTGCCGGCAGTTTAGCGCGGGGAGGGGGAAATACTGAAGCTTTCTTT; cdr3_aa: CAGSLARGGGNTEAFF